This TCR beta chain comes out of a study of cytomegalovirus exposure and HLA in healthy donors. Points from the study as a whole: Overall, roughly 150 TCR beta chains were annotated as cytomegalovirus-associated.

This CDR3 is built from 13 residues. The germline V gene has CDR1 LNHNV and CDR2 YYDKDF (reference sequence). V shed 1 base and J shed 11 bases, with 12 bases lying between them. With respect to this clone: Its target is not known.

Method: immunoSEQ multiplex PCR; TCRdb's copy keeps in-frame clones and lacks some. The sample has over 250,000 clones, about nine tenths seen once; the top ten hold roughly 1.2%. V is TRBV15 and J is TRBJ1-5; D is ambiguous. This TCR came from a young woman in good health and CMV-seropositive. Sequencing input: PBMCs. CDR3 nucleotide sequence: TGTGCCACCAGCAGAGGGGTTTCCCAGTCCCAGCATTTT. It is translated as CATSRGVSQSQHF.